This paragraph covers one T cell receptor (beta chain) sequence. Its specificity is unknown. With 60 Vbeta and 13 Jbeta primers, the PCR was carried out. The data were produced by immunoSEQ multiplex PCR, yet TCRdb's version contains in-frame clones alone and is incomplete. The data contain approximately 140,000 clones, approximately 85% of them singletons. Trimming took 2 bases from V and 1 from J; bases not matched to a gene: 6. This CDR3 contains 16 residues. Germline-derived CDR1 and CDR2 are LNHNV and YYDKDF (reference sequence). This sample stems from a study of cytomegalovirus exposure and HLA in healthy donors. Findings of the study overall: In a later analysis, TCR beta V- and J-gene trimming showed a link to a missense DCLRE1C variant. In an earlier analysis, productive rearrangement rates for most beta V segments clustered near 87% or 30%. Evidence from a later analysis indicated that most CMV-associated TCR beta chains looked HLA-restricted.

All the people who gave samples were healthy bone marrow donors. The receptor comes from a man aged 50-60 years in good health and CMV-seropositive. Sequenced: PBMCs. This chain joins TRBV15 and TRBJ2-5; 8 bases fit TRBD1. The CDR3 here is CATSRPDRGSQETQYF. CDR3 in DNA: TGTGCCACCAGCAGACCCGACAGGGGCTCCCAAGAGACCCAGTACTTC.